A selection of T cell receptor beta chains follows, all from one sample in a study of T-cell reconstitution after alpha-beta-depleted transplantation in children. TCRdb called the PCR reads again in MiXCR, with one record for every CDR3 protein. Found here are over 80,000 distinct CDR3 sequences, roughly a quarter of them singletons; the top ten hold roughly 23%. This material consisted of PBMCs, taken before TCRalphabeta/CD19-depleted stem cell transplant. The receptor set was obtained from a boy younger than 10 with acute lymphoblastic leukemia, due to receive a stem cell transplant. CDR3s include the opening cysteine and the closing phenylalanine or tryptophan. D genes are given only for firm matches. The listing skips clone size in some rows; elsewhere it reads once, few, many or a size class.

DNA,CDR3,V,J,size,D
TGTGCCAGCAGCTTTAGTAGCGGGTCCTACGAGCAGTACTTC,CASSFSSGSYEQYF,TRBV7-9,TRBJ2-7,few,TRBD2
TGCAGTGCTAATACCGTCATAGGAATAGTTGGTGGCTACACCTTC,CSANTVIGIVGGYTF,TRBV20-1,TRBJ1-2,many,.
TGTGCCAGCAAGGCCCCTCCCCGACAGGACCCCCAAGAGACCCAGTACTTC,CASKAPPRQDPQETQYF,TRBV27,TRBJ2-5,many,.
TGTGCCAGCAGTTTAGGGACTAGCGGAGGGGCTGAGCAGTTCTTC,CASSLGTSGGAEQFF,TRBV12-3/TRBV12-4,TRBJ2-1,few,TRBD2
TGTGCCAGCAGTTACACACGACAGGGGACTGAAGCTTTCTTT,CASSYTRQGTEAFF,TRBV6-5,TRBJ1-1,few,TRBD1
TGTGCCAGCAGTGATCGGACTAGCGGGAGAAACACCGGGGAGCTGTTTTTT,CASSDRTSGRNTGELFF,TRBV25-1,TRBJ2-2,few,TRBD2
TGTGCCAGCCCCCTAGGGGACACTGAAGCTTTCTTT,CASPLGDTEAFF,TRBV2,TRBJ1-1,few,.
TGTGCCAGCAGCTTAGATCTCGACAGCTTTTATGGCTACACCTTC,CASSLDLDSFYGYTF,TRBV7-6,TRBJ1-2,few,.
TGTGCCAGCAGCTTAGAGGGCGACAACACTGAAGCTTTCTTT,CASSLEGDNTEAFF,TRBV7-8,TRBJ1-1,.,.
TGCGCCAGCAGGCTAGATACATTTGGGGCCAACGTCCTGACTTTC,CASRLDTFGANVLTF,TRBV4-1,TRBJ2-6,.,.
TGTGCCACCAGTGAGACAGACTTTGCCTACGAGCAGTACTTC,CATSETDFAYEQYF,TRBV24-1,TRBJ2-7,.,.
TGTGCCAGCAGCCCGGGACTAGCGGGAAGGGCAGATACGCAGTATTTT,CASSPGLAGRADTQYF,TRBV9,TRBJ2-3,few,TRBD2
TGCAGTGCTAGAGGGAAGACAGGGGACAATGAGCAGTTCTTC,CSARGKTGDNEQFF,TRBV20-1,TRBJ2-1,.,TRBD1
TGCAGCGTTGAAGGAGGCTTAGAAGCGGAGGTCTTCAATGAGCAGTTCTTC,CSVEGGLEAEVFNEQFF,TRBV29-1,TRBJ2-1,many,.
TGTGCCAGCAGCTCATACAGGGAGGACAATGAAAAACTGTTTTTT,CASSSYREDNEKLFF,TRBV11-2,TRBJ1-4,.,.
TGCGCCAGCAGCCAGGATCCGGGACTAGACTCCTACAATGAGCAGTTCTTC,CASSQDPGLDSYNEQFF,TRBV4-3,TRBJ2-1,few,TRBD2
TGTGCCAGCAGTGAAGCTGTCGGAGGGGCCAATGAGCAGTTCTTC,CASSEAVGGANEQFF,TRBV6-4,TRBJ2-1,many,.
TGTGCCAGCAATGCGGCAGAACACACTGAAGCTTTCTTT,CASNAAEHTEAFF,TRBV12-3/TRBV12-4,TRBJ1-1,few,.
TGTGCCAGCAGCGTGCGAGGGGAGGGTGAGCAGTTCTTC,CASSVRGEGEQFF,TRBV9,TRBJ2-1,many,TRBD2
TGTGCCAGCAGTTTGGAGGCGGGGTATGGCTACACCTTC,CASSLEAGYGYTF,TRBV27,TRBJ1-2,few,.
TGTGCCAGCAGCGTAATGGGACTAGCGGAGTATAATGAGCAGTTCTTC,CASSVMGLAEYNEQFF,TRBV7-9,TRBJ2-1,.,TRBD2
TGTGCCAGCAGTTACAGGCATCAGGGACAGCCCCAGCATTTT,CASSYRHQGQPQHF,TRBV6-5,TRBJ1-5,.,.
TGTGCCAGCAGCCCGGGACTAGTGGTGTACGAGCAGTACTTC,CASSPGLVVYEQYF,TRBV6-1,TRBJ2-7,.,TRBD2
TGTGCCAGCAGTTTAAACAGGGAGGTGCAGAGTGAGCAGTTCTTC,CASSLNREVQSEQFF,TRBV12-3/TRBV12-4,TRBJ2-1,.,.
TGCAGCGTTTCAGCGGAGGGACAAGAGACCCAGTACTTC,CSVSAEGQETQYF,TRBV29-1,TRBJ2-5,.,.
TGTGCCAGCAGTTACCGGTGGGCAGGGGGCGACGATGGCTACACCTTC,CASSYRWAGGDDGYTF,TRBV6-5,TRBJ1-2,.,TRBD1
TGTGCCAGCAGCGCCTCCGGGGGCGAGCAGTACTTC,CASSASGGEQYF,TRBV7-2,TRBJ2-7,many,.
TGTGCCAGCAGCTCTAGCGGAGGGGCCCCAGATACGCAGTATTTT,CASSSSGGAPDTQYF,TRBV28,TRBJ2-3,.,TRBD2
TGTGCCAGCAGCCCCGGCTGGGGACAGGGTTCAGATACGCAGTATTTT,CASSPGWGQGSDTQYF,TRBV7-2,TRBJ2-3,few,TRBD1
TGTGCCAGCAGTGTTGGGACCGGCAATCAGCCCCAGCATTTT,CASSVGTGNQPQHF,TRBV2,TRBJ1-5,.,.
TGTGCCAGCAGCTTATATCCGGGACTAGCGGACGGTGAGCAGTTCTTC,CASSLYPGLADGEQFF,TRBV7-8,TRBJ2-1,few,TRBD2
TGTGCCAGCAGCTTCGTAGAAAACATTCAGTACTTC,CASSFVENIQYF,TRBV7-2,TRBJ2-4,once,.
TGTGCCAGCAGCTTAGGGACAGGGAGGCTAGTGGAGCAGTACTTC,CASSLGTGRLVEQYF,TRBV7-2,TRBJ2-7,.,TRBD1
TGTGCCAGCAGCCTTCTGAAGGCAGCTTTCTTT,CASSLLKAAFF,TRBV7-9,TRBJ1-1,.,.
TGCGCCAGCAGCTTGTCGGGAGCCACTGAAGCTTTCTTT,CASSLSGATEAFF,TRBV5-1,TRBJ1-1,.,.
TGTGCCAGCAGCCCCCAGACAGGGTATGGCGAGCAGTTCTTC,CASSPQTGYGEQFF,TRBV5-6,TRBJ2-1,few,TRBD1
TGCGCCAGCAGCTTGGCTCCCAGCGGAGGCCGCGAGCAGTACTTC,CASSLAPSGGREQYF,TRBV5-1,TRBJ2-7,.,.
TGTGCCAGCAGCTTGGACGGCAGATCCACCGGGGAGCTGTTTTTT,CASSLDGRSTGELFF,TRBV5-5,TRBJ2-2,few,.
TGTGCCACCTGCCCCCTTCGGGGCGCCAGCTCCTACAATGAGCAGTTCTTC,CATCPLRGASSYNEQFF,TRBV3-1,TRBJ2-1,.,.
TGCGCCAGCAGCTTGGCCTACCTAGGCGGAGGAGAAGATACGCAGTATTTT,CASSLAYLGGGEDTQYF,TRBV5-1,TRBJ2-3,many,.
TGCGCCAGCAGCCAAGATCGCGGGAGCTCCTACGAGCAGTACTTC,CASSQDRGSSYEQYF,TRBV4-3,TRBJ2-7,.,TRBD2
TGTGCCAGCAGCAAGGACAACGCGAACACCGGGGAGCTGTTTTTT,CASSKDNANTGELFF,TRBV5-6,TRBJ2-2,.,.
TGTGCCAGCAGCCCCCACAGCGGCACCGGGGAGCTGTTTTTT,CASSPHSGTGELFF,TRBV9,TRBJ2-2,.,.
TGTGCCATCACCCGACAGCCAGCGGAGACCCAGTACTTC,CAITRQPAETQYF,TRBV10-3,TRBJ2-5,few,.
TGCGCCAGCAGCCCACAGCGACAGCCAGGGGACTATGGCTACACCTTC,CASSPQRQPGDYGYTF,TRBV4-3,TRBJ1-2,many,.
TGTGCCAGCAGCCCTCTGCGTCTCCCGGGCAATGAGCAGTTCTTC,CASSPLRLPGNEQFF,TRBV7-8,TRBJ2-1,once,.
TGTGCCAGCAGTTTAGAGATCGGGACCCAGTACTTC,CASSLEIGTQYF,TRBV12-3/TRBV12-4,TRBJ2-5,medium-sized,.
TGTGCCACCAGCAGAGTCAGGGATTCGGGAAAACTGTTTTTT,CATSRVRDSGKLFF,TRBV15,TRBJ1-4,few,.
TGTGCCAGCAGCTGGGGACAGCACACCGGGGAGCTGTTTTTT,CASSWGQHTGELFF,TRBV7-9,TRBJ2-2,few,TRBD1
TGCGCCAGCAGCTGGGACCCTCTTACTGAAGCTTTCTTT,CASSWDPLTEAFF,TRBV5-1,TRBJ1-1,.,.